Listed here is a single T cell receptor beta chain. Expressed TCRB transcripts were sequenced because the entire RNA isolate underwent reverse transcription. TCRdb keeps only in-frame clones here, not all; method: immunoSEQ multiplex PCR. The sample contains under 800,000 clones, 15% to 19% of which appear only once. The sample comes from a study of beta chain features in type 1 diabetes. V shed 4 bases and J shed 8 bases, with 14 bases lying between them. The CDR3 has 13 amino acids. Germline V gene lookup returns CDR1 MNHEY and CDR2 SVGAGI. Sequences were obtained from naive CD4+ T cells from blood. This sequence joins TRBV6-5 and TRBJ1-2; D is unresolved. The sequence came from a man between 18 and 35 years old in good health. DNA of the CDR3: TGTGCCAGCAGTTCCCACAGCAATGGGGGCTACACCTTC. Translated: CASSSHSNGGYTF.